The 16 T cell receptor beta chains presented below share a single source sample, sequenced in a study of monozygotic twins with inflammatory bowel disease. TCRdb reprocessed the 5' RACE reads and stores each CDR3 protein as one record, lacking DNA. In all, the sample yields roughly 320,000 distinct CDR3 sequences. The sample was blood. The receptors stem from a human donor with ulcerative colitis or Crohn's disease, or a healthy co-twin of an affected twin (not recorded which).

V and J are TRBV6-5 and TRBJ2-2. The V gene's germline CDR1 is MNHEY and CDR2 SVGAGI. This CDR3 has 15 residues. CDR3 residues: CASSYRVANTGELFF.

The V and J genes are TRBV5-1 and TRBJ2-2. The CDR3 covers 14 residues. CDR1 and CDR2 from the germline V gene are SGHRS and YFSETQ. The CDR3 sequence: CASSLLSITGELFF.

The V call is TRBV18, the J call TRBJ1-6; as DNA is missing, the TRBD1 call by TCRdb cannot be tested. The CDR3 is 14 amino acids. Germline V gene lookup returns CDR1 KGHSH and CDR2 LQKENI. CDR3 loop: CASSPLGQGAPLHF.

The rearrangement uses TRBV5-1 and TRBJ1-2; absent DNA, TCRdb's TRBD1 call cannot be checked. Per germline, CDR1 SGHRS and CDR2 YFSETQ. The CDR3 loop spans 14 amino acids. This CDR3 is CASTDRGPGYGYTF. The variable domain in full, with the rest retrieved from reference TRBV5-1 and TRBJ1-2, is KAGVTQTPRYLIKTRGQQVTLSCSPISGHRSVSWYQQTPGQGLQFLFEYFSETQRNKGNFPGRFSGRQFSNSRSEMNVSTLELGDSALYLCASTDRGPGYGYTFGSGTRLTVV.

The V gene is TRBV5-6, the J gene TRBJ2-7; TCRdb names TRBD1, which stays unverified in the absence of DNA. CDR1 and CDR2 (germline): SGHDT, YYEEEE. The CDR3 contains 15 residues. CDR3: CASSTRDRGWYEQYF.

The chain joins TRBV28 to TRBJ2-1. The CDR3 is 15 amino acids. The V gene's germline CDR1 is MDHEN and CDR2 SYDVKM. The CDR3 sequence: CASTHGPSSYNEQFF.

V gene TRBV12-3 or TRBV12-4 combines with J gene TRBJ1-5; the TCRdb call, TRBD1, lacks DNA for checking. The CDR3 totals 15 residues. Here the CDR3 reads CASSGNRAPHQPQHF.

This sequence joins TRBV21-1 and TRBJ1-4; TCRdb calls TRBD1, which cannot be checked without DNA. TRBV21-1 is described as a pseudogene. This CDR3 region has 14 residues. Here the CDR3 reads CASRITGTNEKLFF.

The chain links TRBV7-9 to TRBJ2-7; there is no DNA to check the TCRdb D call of TRBD2. The CDR3 is made up of 16 amino acids. Per germline, CDR1 SEHNR and CDR2 FQNEAQ (reference sequence). CDR3 in amino acids: CASSLRTSGSSYEQYF. Using reference TRBV7-9 and TRBJ2-7 for the parts outside the CDR3, the full variable domain is DTGVSQNPRHKITKRGQNVTFRCDPISEHNRLYWYRQTLGQGPEFLTYFQNEAQLEKSRLLSDRFSAERPKGSFSTLEIQRTEQGDSAMYLCASSLRTSGSSYEQYFGPGTRLTVT.

The rearrangement links TRBV20-1 to TRBJ1-2; no DNA is available, so the TRBD1 call from TCRdb remains unchecked. The CDR3 spans 11 residues. CDR1 and CDR2 (germline): DFQATT, SNEGSKA (reference sequence). This CDR3 is CSAFPPPGYTF.

The V call is TRBV28, the J call TRBJ2-3. The CDR3 spans 12 residues. CDR1 is MDHEN and CDR2 is SYDVKM in the germline V gene. The CDR3 region is CASSFRRNTQYF. Variable domain in full (rest from reference TRBV28 and TRBJ2-3): DVKVTQSSRYLVKRTGEKVFLECVQDMDHENMFWYRQDPGLGLRLIYFSYDVKMKEKGDIPEGYSVSREKKERFSLILESASTNQTSMYLCASSFRRNTQYFGPGTRLTVL.

The J gene is TRBJ2-1, the V gene TRBV18; TCRdb's D gene call, TRBD1, goes unchecked for lack of DNA. CDR3 size: 14 residues. The V gene's germline CDR1 is KGHSH and CDR2 LQKENI. The CDR3 reads CASSPRQGLNEQFF.

The chain employs TRBV7-2 and TRBJ2-3; the D gene TCRdb calls, TRBD1, cannot be checked with no DNA. The CDR3 totals 13 residues. Germline values: CDR1 SGHTA, CDR2 FQGNSA. The CDR3 sequence is CASSFDRGDTQYF.

V usage is TRBV20-1 and J usage is TRBJ2-3; TCRdb's assignment of TRBD2 cannot be checked, as there is no DNA. CDR1 DFQATT and CDR2 SNEGSKA come from the germline V gene (reference sequence). CDR3 length equals 15 residues. This chain's CDR3 is CSEGRASGSTDTQYF.

The rearrangement joins TRBV28 to TRBJ2-7. The CDR3 is 13 residues long. Germline V gene lookup returns CDR1 MDHEN and CDR2 SYDVKM. The CDR3 protein is CASRMSTTYEQYF.

The V gene is TRBV24-1, the J gene TRBJ2-2. This CDR3 region has 14 residues. Per the germline V gene, CDR1 is KGHDR and CDR2 is SFDVKD. The CDR3 is CATSDTRDTGELFF.